This section outlines one T cell receptor (beta chain) sequence together with its context. The antigen it binds to is not known. Base qualities are missing; no much larger clone stands one base away. Adults with ileal or ileocolonic Crohn's disease and an indication for ileocolonic resection were eligible for inclusion. Whole ileal mucosal biopsies were kept frozen at -80 degrees C prior to DNA extraction. Genomic DNA was extracted from frozen whole biopsies using a TRizol-based method and was quantified with a NanoDrop 2000 spectrophotometer. The sample belongs to a study of T cell repertoires in ileal Crohn's disease (dated by TCRdb to the late 2010s). General notes on the study: The median duration of disease was roughly 8.2 years, and at the time of surgery around 40% of patients were active smokers. Surgery was performed for a complication in all patients, with stricturing disease in roughly 61% and penetrating disease in roughly 39%. Postoperative therapy was given to about half of the patients, with thiopurines administered to about a dozen patients and anti-TNF agents administered to approximately 20 patients. The TCR repertoire was analysed in around 50 patients with Crohn's disease drawn from a prospective multicentre cohort. The study was conducted in parallel with a multicentre cohort built to find predictors of early endoscopic recurrence after ileocolonic resection. Endoscopic postoperative recurrence was defined as a Rutgeerts score above i0. A total of approximately 170 mucosal samples from approximately 57 patients were sequenced, collected from several sites on the surgical specimen as well as at postoperative endoscopy.

Around 550 nanograms of biopsy DNA per sample were submitted for commercial TCRB immunosequencing. Adaptive Biotechnology amplified CDR3 regions from genomic DNA with a two-step multiplex PCR that controlled for amplification bias. Primers covering every V and J gene segment were used in the first PCR, while barcodes and Illumina adapters were added in the second PCR. CDR3 libraries were sequenced on an Illumina instrument. The original methods were these. The analysis drew on both the pipelines supplied by the vendor and custom analysis of the raw data in R/Bioconductor running R version 3.3.0. Clonality, which ranges from 0 to 1, was calculated as the inverse of the normalised Shannon entropy across all productive clones. High-frequency clones were defined as the share of the repertoire occupied by the top 100 clones, with only clones passing a 95% confidence test being retained. Overlap between samples was measured with the Morisita-Horn index, while repertoire diversity was measured with the Simpson index. TCRdb provides this immuneACCESS table in a form limited to in-frame rearrangements. Some clones are lacking; in checked studies, under half of them reflect an unresolved V gene, and why the rest are absent is not known. The DNA gave D and trimming, while V, J and clone size come from that table. In all, the sample holds 5,500 to 8,500 clones, and about 79% of those were seen once. About 8.3% of the sample lies in the top ten.

The germline ends are 7 bases apart after V is trimmed by 2 bases and J by 3 bases. The CDR3 runs 13 residues from the cysteine to the phenylalanine. Only CDR3 DNA is held: 39 bases, read in frame from base 1. Reading the germline V gene (reference sequence) gives CDR1 LNHDA and CDR2 SQIVND. What the study reported, not specific to this receptor: A significantly higher proportion of clonal expansions was observed in active smokers at surgery than in non-smokers (about 25% vs 20%, p=0.02). Compared with CD4 T cells, sorted CD8 T cells held more high-frequency clones, which suggests that the mucosal expansions were mostly CD8. Only a subgroup of patients, of unstated size, had mucosal CD4 and CD8 T cells sorted and sequenced. Higher percentages of high-frequency clones at the time of surgery were linked to endoscopic recurrence, and every patient with clonality above 26.8% (18/57) had recurrence.

Source material: ileal tissue. The TCR sequence derives from an adult with Crohn's disease. Here the chain combines TRBV19 and TRBJ1-1; the D segment cannot be called with confidence. At the DNA level, the sequence is TGTGCCAGTAGTATAACCGGGGACACTGAAGCTTTCTTT. It specifies CASSITGDTEAFF.